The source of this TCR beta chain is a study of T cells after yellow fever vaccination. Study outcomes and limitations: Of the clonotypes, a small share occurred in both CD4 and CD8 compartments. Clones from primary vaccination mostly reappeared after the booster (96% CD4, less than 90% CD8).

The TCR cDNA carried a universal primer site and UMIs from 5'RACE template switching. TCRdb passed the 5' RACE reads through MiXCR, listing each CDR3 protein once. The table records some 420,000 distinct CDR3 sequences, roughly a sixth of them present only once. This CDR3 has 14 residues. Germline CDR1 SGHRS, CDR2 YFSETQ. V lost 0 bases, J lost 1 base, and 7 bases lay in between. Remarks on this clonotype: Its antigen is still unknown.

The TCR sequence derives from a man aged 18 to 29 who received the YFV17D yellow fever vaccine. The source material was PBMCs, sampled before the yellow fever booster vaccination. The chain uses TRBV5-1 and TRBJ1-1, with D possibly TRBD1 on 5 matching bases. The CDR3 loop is CASSLVGQNTEAFF. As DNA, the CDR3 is TGCGCCAGCAGCTTGGTAGGACAGAACACTGAAGCTTTCTTT.